These T cell receptor beta chains were read from a single sample in a study of PD-1 blockade in mismatch repair-deficient tumors. TCRdb's copy holds only in-frame clones and misses some; the assay was immunoSEQ multiplex PCR. The sample includes about 38,000 clones, 70% to 80% seen only once; the top ten take 22%. Sequenced here: peripheral blood, sampled 4 weeks after starting pembrolizumab. Source of these receptors: an adult with mismatch repair-deficient cancer. Both conserved end residues are part of each CDR3. A D gene is named only where the DNA matches it firmly. Clone size appears in some rows only: once, few, many, or a class for an expanded clone.

j_gene: TRBJ1-2; d_gene: -; v_gene: TRBV5-1; abundance: -; CDR3nt: TGCGCCAGCAGCTTGGAAGGTGGCGGTCCAGGGTTGATCGGCTACACCTTC; CDR3aa: CASSLEGGGPGLIGYTF
j_gene: TRBJ1-5; d_gene: -; v_gene: TRBV5-1; abundance: -; CDR3nt: TGCGCCAGCAGCTTGGAACGGGATCAGCCCCAGCATTTT; CDR3aa: CASSLERDQPQHF
j_gene: TRBJ2-7; d_gene: TRBD2; v_gene: TRBV18; abundance: -; CDR3nt: TGTGCCAGCTCACCACGGACTAGCGGGAAAACCTACGAGCAGTACTTC; CDR3aa: CASSPRTSGKTYEQYF
j_gene: TRBJ2-7; d_gene: TRBD1; v_gene: TRBV6-1; abundance: -; CDR3nt: TGTGCCAGCAGTGCCCCAGGGACAGGAAGGCTCTACGAGCAGTACTTC; CDR3aa: CASSAPGTGRLYEQYF
j_gene: TRBJ2-3; d_gene: -; v_gene: TRBV28; abundance: -; CDR3nt: TGTGCCAGCAGTTTTCCCGGACAGAGCAAGGATACGCAGTATTTT; CDR3aa: CASSFPGQSKDTQYF
j_gene: TRBJ1-1; d_gene: -; v_gene: TRBV27; abundance: -; CDR3nt: TGTGCCAGCAGTTTACAGCCCACGGCGGACACTGAAGCTTTCTTT; CDR3aa: CASSLQPTADTEAFF
j_gene: TRBJ2-7; d_gene: -; v_gene: TRBV7-9; abundance: -; CDR3nt: TGTGCCAGCAGCTCATCCGGGGGCGCCCCCTACGAGCAGTACTTC; CDR3aa: CASSSSGGAPYEQYF
j_gene: TRBJ2-1; d_gene: TRBD2; v_gene: TRBV5-4; abundance: -; CDR3nt: TGTGCCAGCAGCTGGGGAGGGACGTATTACAATGAGCAGTTCTTC; CDR3aa: CASSWGGTYYNEQFF
j_gene: TRBJ1-4; d_gene: -; v_gene: TRBV10-2; abundance: -; CDR3nt: TGCGCCAGCAGTGAGGGACCAGGATCAAGGGGGGCTAATGAAAAACTGTTTTTT; CDR3aa: CASSEGPGSRGANEKLFF
j_gene: TRBJ2-3; d_gene: -; v_gene: TRBV6-4; abundance: once; CDR3nt: TGTGCCAGCAGTGACTCCAGCGACAGCACAGATACGCAGTATTTT; CDR3aa: CASSDSSDSTDTQYF
j_gene: TRBJ2-1; d_gene: TRBD2; v_gene: TRBV10-1; abundance: -; CDR3nt: TGCGCCAGCAGTGAGTCTGTAGCGGGAGCCTCCTACAATGAGCAGTTCTTC; CDR3aa: CASSESVAGASYNEQFF
j_gene: TRBJ2-1; d_gene: -; v_gene: TRBV11-3; abundance: -; CDR3nt: TGTGCCAGCAGCTTATTTGAGGGCGATGAGCAGTTCTTC; CDR3aa: CASSLFEGDEQFF
j_gene: TRBJ1-5; d_gene: -; v_gene: TRBV6-1; abundance: -; CDR3nt: TGTGCCAGCAGTGAAAAGGGTAGGGGGGATCAGCCCCAGCATTTT; CDR3aa: CASSEKGRGDQPQHF
j_gene: TRBJ2-1; d_gene: -; v_gene: TRBV5-6; abundance: -; CDR3nt: TGTGCCAGCAGCTTTAGAAGCGGTGCAGTTGAGCAGTTCTTC; CDR3aa: CASSFRSGAVEQFF
j_gene: TRBJ2-1; d_gene: -; v_gene: TRBV27; abundance: -; CDR3nt: TGTGCCAGCAGTGCCTGCGGCTATACGGTCTTC; CDR3aa: CASSACGYTVF
j_gene: TRBJ2-1; d_gene: -; v_gene: TRBV21-1; abundance: -; CDR3nt: TGTGCCAGCACTCCGGGACAGGGGGCCCATGAGCAGTTCTTC; CDR3aa: CASTPGQGAHEQFF
j_gene: TRBJ1-5; d_gene: -; v_gene: TRBV4-3; abundance: few; CDR3nt: TGCGCCAGCAGCACAGGGCTGGGTCAGCCCCAGCATTTT; CDR3aa: CASSTGLGQPQHF